The following is a T cell receptor (beta chain) sequence with its context. Only in-frame clones appear in the TCRdb table, and some are missing; sequencing was by immunoSEQ multiplex PCR. This sample yields fewer than 500,000 clones, of which roughly 90% are seen a single time; 0.8% to 0.85% belongs to the top ten. Seattle's cohort entered during active infection and was followed longitudinally. The entry originates in a study of blood T cell repertoires in COVID-19. Overall study context: The analysed material was cDNA or gDNA that came from T cells, B-cell-depleted T cells, or PBMCs.

The germline CDR1 and CDR2 sequences are LNHDA and SQIVND (reference sequence). J lost 0 bases, V lost 6 bases, and 6 bases had no gene match. The CDR3 consists of 16 residues. The source of this sequence is a young man with COVID-19, enrolled during active disease. Sequences were obtained from peripheral blood. The chain is built from TRBV19 and TRBJ2-7, with TRBD2 matching 12 bases. The CDR3 spells CASRSTSGRNSYEQYF. DNA of the CDR3: TGTGCCAGTAGATCGACTAGCGGGAGAAACTCCTACGAGCAGTACTTC.